What follows are 29 T cell receptor beta chains derived from one specimen sequenced in a study of blood T cells in healthy people across ages. A sample-barcoded 5' primer and a J-beta primer mix were used in a second PCR of roughly 7 to 11 cycles. TCRdb re-derived calls from the 5' RACE reads in MiXCR, one entry per CDR3 protein. Altogether about 1,500,000 distinct CDR3 sequences are present, about 28% being singletons, with the ten largest covering less than 9.5%. The sequencing sample was made of blood. These receptors were taken from a woman under 40 in good health.

The chain has TRBV7-2 and TRBJ2-2; TRBD1 matches 9 bases. CDR3 size: 18 residues. Trimming removed 1 base from V and 5 bases from J; junction bases left unmatched: 11. Germline loops: CDR1 SGHTA, CDR2 FQGNSA. Here the CDR3 reads CASSLDRHRGPSTGELFF. CDR3 DNA sequence: TGTGCCAGCAGCTTAGACAGACACAGGGGGCCTTCTACCGGGGAGCTGTTTTTT.

This clonotype was detected many times. The chain carries TRBV12-3 or TRBV12-4 and TRBJ2-7; 9 nucleotides agree with TRBD1. V gave up 7 bases and J gave up 6 bases; unmatched junction bases: 10. This CDR3 spans 14 amino acids. CDR3 in DNA: TGTGCCAGCACCTCCGGGACAGGGATGGGCGAGCAGTACTTC. It yields the protein CASTSGTGMGEQYF.

This clonotype has a count of ten or more. CDR3 DNA: TGCGCCAGCAGCTCGTCCGGGACAGGGGGAAAAAACATTCAGTACTTC. Translated: CASSSSGTGGKNIQYF. V and J are TRBV5-1 and TRBJ2-4; TRBD1 matches at 11 bases. The V gene's germline CDR1 is SGHRS and CDR2 YFSETQ. Germline trimming cut 3 bases from V and 4 bases from J; bases unmatched to any gene: 6. This CDR3 comprises 16 residues.

The J gene is TRBJ2-7, the V gene TRBV7-6; D gene unclear. This CDR3 has 12 amino acids. V dropped 4 bases and J dropped 12 bases, with 16 bases sitting between them. Germline V gene lookup returns CDR1 SGHVS and CDR2 FNYEAQ. The CDR3 sequence: CASSSPSGSTYF. For the CDR3, the DNA is TGTGCCAGCAGCTCCCCCTCGGGCTCGACGTACTTC.

This clonotype was counted ten times or more. V gene TRBV9 combines with J gene TRBJ2-1; 7 positions agree with TRBD1. From germline, CDR1 is SGDLS and CDR2 YYNGEE. V was clipped by 3 bases and J by 6 bases; unmatched bases: 6. CDR3 length: 14 amino acids. The CDR3 loop is CASSARDSRNEQFF. The DNA of the CDR3 is TGTGCCAGCAGCGCCCGGGACAGTCGCAATGAGCAGTTCTTC.

The V and J genes are TRBV3-1 and TRBJ2-2; D remains ambiguous. This CDR3 contains 11 residues. Looked up from germline, CDR1 is LGHDT and CDR2 is YNNKEL (reference sequence). The germline V and J ends were trimmed by 3 bases and 8 bases, with 4 bases remaining between them. CDR3 DNA sequence: TGTGCCAGCAGCCATGCGGGGGAGCTGTTTTTT. Protein sequence: CASSHAGELFF.

This clonotype was picked up many times. The chain combines TRBV20-1 with TRBJ2-5; TRBD1 might be the D (6 bases). The V gene lost 0 bases and the J gene lost 5 bases, with 16 bases spanning the gap. This CDR3 comprises 15 residues. Germline CDR1 and CDR2: DFQATT and SNEGSKA (reference sequence). The CDR3 protein is CSARDTAGVGETQYF. CDR3 bases: TGCAGTGCTAGAGATACGGCAGGGGTGGGGGAGACCCAGTACTTC.

CDR3 sequence (DNA): TGCGCCAGCAGCCAAGATAGCGTCCGAGGGACCCAGTACTTC. This encodes CASSQDSVRGTQYF. The rearrangement joins TRBV4-1 to TRBJ2-5; D might be TRBD2 (5 bases). The germline V gene encodes CDR1 MGHRA and CDR2 YSYEKL. V was shortened by 0 bases and J by 7 bases, with 12 bases between the two germline ends. The CDR3 contains 14 residues.

Ten or more counts support this clonotype. The J gene is TRBJ2-7, the V gene TRBV7-2; D not resolved. The CDR3 spans 13 residues. Germline loops: CDR1 SGHTA, CDR2 FQGNSA. Between the trimmed V and J ends, which lost 2 bases and 2 bases, there was a span of 7 bases. The CDR3 spells CASSLTAPYEQYF. CDR3 nucleotide sequence: TGTGCCAGCAGCTTAACGGCCCCCTACGAGCAGTACTTC.

This clonotype was detected ten times or more. This chain links TRBV12-3 or TRBV12-4 with TRBJ2-7; 9 bases fit TRBD2. Unmatched junction bases numbered 4, after V lost 3 bases and J lost 1 base. The CDR3 runs 15 residues. CDR3 coding DNA: TGTGCCAGCAGTTTTAGCGGGAGAAATTCCTACGAGCAGTACTTC. Its translation: CASSFSGRNSYEQYF.

The chain employs TRBV11-2 and TRBJ2-2; D is possibly TRBD2 (5 bases). V was pared by 8 bases and J by 4 bases, with 17 bases between. This CDR3 is 15 amino acids long. CDR1 and CDR2 from the germline V gene are SGHAT and FQNNGV. The CDR3 DNA is TGTGCCAGCTCCCGGGGTCCTGCGGGCACCGGGGAGCTGTTTTTT. Translation: CASSRGPAGTGELFF.

Notes on this clonotype: No conserved phenylalanine or tryptophan is present at the end of the CDR3, so a read error is the likely explanation. The V and J genes are TRBV19 and TRBJ2-4, with 8 bases identical to TRBD1. With V trimmed by 4 bases and J by 9 bases, 8 bases remained unmatched. The CDR3 contains 14 residues. Germline lookup yields CDR1 LNHDA and CDR2 SQIVND (reference sequence). DNA of the CDR3: TGTGCCAGTAGTAACCAGGGGGCGAGGGGCATTCAGTACCTC. Translation: CASSNQGARGIQYL.

The rearrangement uses TRBV11-2 and TRBJ2-1, with D unclear. The germline gives CDR1 SGHAT, CDR2 FQNNGV. Trimming left V 6 bases short and J 8 bases short, with 11 bases between. The CDR3 has 12 residues. The CDR3 nucleotides are TGTGCCAGCAGACCAGGTGCCGATGAGCAGTTCTTC. Its protein product is CASRPGADEQFF.

The chain has TRBV28 and TRBJ2-7; a weak D match, TRBD2 (5 bases). V was pared by 6 bases and J by 2 bases, with 23 bases between. Germline loops: CDR1 MDHEN, CDR2 SYDVKM. The CDR3 runs 17 residues. CDR3 sequence reads: CASRKPSGARGTYEQYF. CDR3 bases: TGTGCCAGCAGAAAACCTTCGGGCGCTCGAGGGACCTACGAGCAGTACTTC.

This clonotype was observed a few times. This sequence joins TRBV2 and TRBJ2-1; a possible D gene is TRBD2 (5 bases). This CDR3 has 14 residues. V lost 5 bases and J 8 bases, leaving 16 bases between the germline ends. Germline-derived CDR1 and CDR2 are SNHLY and FYNNEI. Written as DNA, the CDR3 is TGTGCCAGCAGTCGGGAACAGCTCTCGGATGAGCAGTTCTTC. Protein: CASSREQLSDEQFF.

This clonotype was counted many times. The chain joins TRBV9 to TRBJ2-7; the D gene could be TRBD1 or TRBD2 (6 bases each). This CDR3 has 16 residues. Germline V gene data show CDR1 as SGDLS and CDR2 as YYNGEE. The V end was cut by 0 bases, the J end by 2 bases, with 15 bases between. CDR3 protein: CASSVGGAGPPYEQYF. CDR3 nucleotide sequence: TGTGCCAGCAGCGTAGGGGGGGCAGGGCCCCCCTACGAGCAGTACTTC. Supplemented by reference TRBV9 and TRBJ2-7, the full variable domain reads DSGVTQTPKHLITATGQRVTLRCSPRSGDLSVYWYQQSLDQGLQFLIQYYNGEERAKGNILERFSAQQFPDLHSELNLSSLELGDSALYFCASSVGGAGPPYEQYFGPGTRLTVT.

This chain uses TRBV12-5 with TRBJ2-1; TRBD2 might be the D (7 bases). V lost 7 bases and J lost 6, with 16 bases in between. The CDR3 consists of 14 residues. Germline lookup yields CDR1 LGHNT and CDR2 FRNRAP. Here the CDR3 reads CASALGGLRNEQFF. CDR3 DNA: TGTGCTAGTGCCCTGGGGGGGCTCCGCAATGAGCAGTTCTTC. Full variable domain (outside the CDR3, taken from reference TRBV12-5 and TRBJ2-1): DARVTQTPRHKVTEMGQEVTMRCQPILGHNTVFWYRQTMMQGLELLAYFRNRAPLDDSGMPKDRFSAEMPDATLATLKIQPSEPRDSAVYFCASALGGLRNEQFFGPGTRLTVL.

The genes are TRBV6-1 and TRBJ1-2; D remains ambiguous. The CDR3 is 12 residues long. Germline values: CDR1 MNHNS, CDR2 SASEGT. V was trimmed by 4 bases and J by 6 bases, leaving 9 bases between them. The DNA of the CDR3 is TGTGCCAGCAGTGCGGGATGGGATGGCTACACCTTC. Its translation: CASSAGWDGYTF.

The CDR3 bases are TGTGCCAGCAGTGACGAACAGGGTTCACCCCTCCACTTT. It is translated as CASSDEQGSPLHF. V usage is TRBV6-1 and J usage is TRBJ1-6, with D possibly matching TRBD1 (6 bases). The germline CDR1 and CDR2 sequences are MNHNS and SASEGT. The CDR3 has 13 amino acids. The V gene lost 3 bases and the J gene lost 9 bases, with 9 bases spanning the gap.

This clonotype occurred a few times. The CDR3 region has the DNA TGTGCCAGCAGCGTAGGGGTCTCCTCCTCATCAGAAAAACTGTTTTTT. This gives the protein CASSVGVSSSSEKLFF. The chain joins TRBV9 to TRBJ1-4; D ambiguous. This CDR3 is built from 16 residues. V shed 0 bases and J shed 8 bases, with 17 bases lying between them. CDR1 and CDR2 (germline): SGDLS, YYNGEE.

The V and J genes are TRBV6-1 and TRBJ1-5, with 9 bases matching TRBD1. Germline CDR1 reads MNHNS; CDR2 reads SASEGT. This CDR3 region has 16 residues. With V trimmed by 4 bases and J by 0 bases, 4 bases remained unmatched. The CDR3 protein is CASSGGQGISNQPQHF. Written as DNA, the CDR3 is TGTGCCAGCAGTGGTGGACAGGGGATTAGCAATCAGCCCCAGCATTTT.

This clonotype was counted many times. CDR3 region: CASTSTSGINTQYF. DNA of the CDR3: TGTGCCAGCACGTCAACTAGCGGGATAAATACGCAGTATTTT. V usage is TRBV4-2 and J usage is TRBJ2-3; 10 bases align to TRBD2. The V gene end was trimmed by 7 bases and the J gene end by 7 bases; junction bases not matched to a gene: 8. Germline V gene sequence: CDR1 LGHNA, CDR2 YNFKEQ. CDR3 length: 14 amino acids.

The CDR3 bases are TGTGCCAGCAGCTCTCCCCGGAATGGAACGACCACAGATACGCAGTATTTT. Its protein is CASSSPRNGTTTDTQYF. V is TRBV2 and J is TRBJ2-3; D remains ambiguous. CDR3 size: 17 residues. Germline CDR1 is SNHLY and CDR2 is FYNNEI. V was cut by 6 bases and J by 2 bases, with 21 bases left in between.

This clonotype was seen ten or more times. The chain couples TRBV18 to TRBJ2-1, with TRBD1 matching over 11 bases. Germline loops: CDR1 KGHSH, CDR2 LQKENI. V lost 4 bases and J lost 3; bases outside the gene matches: 5. The CDR3 runs to 16 residues. Written as DNA, the CDR3 is TGTGCCAGCTCACTCGTAGGGACAGGGGGCTACAATGAGCAGTTCTTC. Protein product: CASSLVGTGGYNEQFF. The full variable domain, with the rest looked up from reference TRBV18 and TRBJ2-1, is NAGVMQNPRHLVRRRGQEARLRCSPMKGHSHVYWYRQLPEEGLKFMVYLQKENIIDESGMPKERFSAEFPKEGPSILRIQQVVRGDSAAYFCASSLVGTGGYNEQFFGPGTRLTVL.

The rearrangement uses TRBV28 and TRBJ1-5; D not resolved. This CDR3 has 13 residues. V lost 6 bases, J lost 2 bases, and 8 bases lay in between. Germline V gene sequence: CDR1 MDHEN, CDR2 SYDVKM. The CDR3 sequence: CASRRNGNQPQHF. Written as DNA, the CDR3 is TGTGCCAGCAGGCGAAACGGCAATCAGCCCCAGCATTTT.

The V gene is TRBV7-2, the J gene TRBJ2-7; D possibly corresponds to TRBD1 (5 bases). Trimming removed 5 bases at V and 7 bases at J, with 18 bases between. Germline assignment: CDR1 SGHTA and CDR2 FQGNSA. This CDR3 has 14 residues. Written as DNA, the CDR3 is TGTGCCAGCAGCGCGACCAGGGCCCTTAGAGAGCAGTACTTC. Protein sequence: CASSATRALREQYF. Full variable domain (remainder filled in from reference TRBV7-2 and TRBJ2-7): GAGVSQSPSNKVTEKGKDVELRCDPISGHTALYWYRQSLGQGLEFLIYFQGNSAPDKSGLPSDRFSAERTGGSVSTLTIQRTQQEDSAVYLCASSATRALREQYFGPGTRLTVT.

The chain has TRBV5-1 and TRBJ2-7; TRBD1 matches 7 bases. Unmatched junction bases numbered 5, after V lost 4 bases and J lost 4 bases. Germline CDR1 SGHRS, CDR2 YFSETQ. The CDR3 is 13 amino acids. The CDR3 reads CASSRDSWYEQYF. The CDR3, as DNA: TGCGCCAGCAGCCGGGACAGTTGGTACGAGCAGTACTTC.

Concerning this clonotype: Given a much more abundant clone one base away, this may be a read error. V gene TRBV24-1 combines with J gene TRBJ2-5; TRBD1 aligns across 9 bases. Germline trimming cut 5 bases from V and 1 base from J; bases unmatched to any gene: 10. CDR1 and CDR2 from the germline V gene are KGHDR and SFDVKD. The CDR3 has 17 amino acids. The CDR3 DNA reads as TGTGCCACCAGTGGATCCCCGGAACAGGGGGCCCAAGAGACCCAGTACTTC. Its protein is CATSGSPEQGAQETQYF.

This clonotype was picked up a small number of times. The chain joins TRBV28 to TRBJ1-6; D unresolved. Trimming took off 3 bases at V and 11 bases at J, with 14 bases between the two ends. The CDR3 runs to 14 residues. Looked up from germline, CDR1 is MDHEN and CDR2 is SYDVKM. CDR3 nucleotide sequence: TGTGCCAGCAGTTTCGTAGGCCCGAGGGCACCCCTCCACTTT. Translating gives CASSFVGPRAPLHF.